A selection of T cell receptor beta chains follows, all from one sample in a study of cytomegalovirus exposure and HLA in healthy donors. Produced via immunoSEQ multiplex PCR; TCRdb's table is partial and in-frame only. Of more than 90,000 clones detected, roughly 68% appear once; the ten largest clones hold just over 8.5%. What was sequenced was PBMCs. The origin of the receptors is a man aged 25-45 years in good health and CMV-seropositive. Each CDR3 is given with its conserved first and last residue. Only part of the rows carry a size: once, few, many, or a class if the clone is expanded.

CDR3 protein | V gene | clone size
CANVMGVEQFF | TRBV7-8 | -
CASTDYSNQPQHF | TRBV2 | -
CASSRTGGGETQYF | TRBV5-1 | -
CASSQGWGGQVLAKNIQYF | TRBV4-3 | -
CASSSRQGDDTQYF | TRBV5-4 | -
CASSLGVVLAGPQETQYF | TRBV5-1 | -
CASSLGSWGGTEAFF | TRBV6-6 | few
CASSPNRGNSPLHF | TRBV18 | -
CASSDELNTEAFF | TRBV2 | few
CASSLAGRAAGYTF | TRBV7-7 | -
CASSLHLDRDDGYTF | TRBV27 | -
CASHSGGYGYTF | TRBV6-5 | -
CAWSVRAGYEKLFF | TRBV30 | -
CASSQVRGSGELFF | TRBV4-1 | -
CASRPGLPNEQFF | TRBV27 | -
CAWGLFGNTIYF | TRBV30 | once
CASVPTGPLLNYGYTF | TRBV12-5 | -
CASTPGIAGETQYF | TRBV5-1 | -
CASGGFGTEAFF | TRBV6-1 | -
CASSESGGPTDTQYF | TRBV6-4 | -
CASSLAPDNRGKNIQYF | TRBV7-3 | few
CAIRYDRATEAFF | TRBV10-3 | -
CASSLKRTTEQYF | TRBV7-3 | -
CASSEGGGGPYGYTF | TRBV9 | -
CALSETRTGGASNGNTIYF | TRBV5-1 | -
CASSFGDSYEQYF | TRBV5-6 | few
CASSWGPEGSMGYTF | TRBV5-1 | -
CASSTRRTGTGAPNTEAFF | TRBV7-2 | once
CSVLLRGSNEQFF | TRBV29-1 | -
CASSPGLNTEAFF | TRBV5-4 | once
CSVGERSNNYGYTF | TRBV29-1 | few
CASSLDRSRDKETQYF | TRBV11-3 | few
CASSSGHSNYGYTF | TRBV7-3 | -
CASSYSQGSHNEQFF | TRBV6-5 | -
CTSSPPDRGNTGELFF | TRBV1 | -
CASSLYSGEREKLFF | TRBV11-3 | few
CASRTDSLNTEAFF | TRBV6-6 | few
CASSRSRDRDEKLFF | TRBV28 | -
CASSYRGLYNEQFF | TRBV7-2 | -
CASSRPGINTEAFF | TRBV6-5 | -
CASSKSGRAGDGELFF | TRBV6-4 | -